This T cell receptor beta chain was profiled in a study of beta chain features in type 1 diabetes. Study-level information: Cell yields, gender and age were similar in healthy donors and patients. Study-level results: These data did not resolve whether HLA type affects TCRB rearrangement.

Expressed TCRB transcripts were sequenced, since all the RNA that had been isolated was reverse transcribed. Produced via immunoSEQ multiplex PCR; TCRdb's table is partial and in-frame only. Of hundreds of thousands of clones listed, over 9.5% are singletons. Worth noting for this clone: Its specificity is not known.

CD4+ naive, central memory, regulatory and stem cell-like memory cells were sorted via CD45RO/CCR7/CD25/CD127/CD95/CD27. The CDR3 sequence is 13 residues long. Germline V lookup: CDR1 MNHNS, CDR2 SASEGT. Trimming removed 7 bases from V and 5 bases from J, with 15 bases in between. Sequencing used naive CD4+ T cells from blood. This chain links TRBV6-1 with TRBJ2-7; D uncertain. This receptor was taken from a young woman in good health. The CDR3 here is CASNKQFEDEQYF. DNA of the CDR3: TGTGCCAGCAATAAGCAGTTCGAGGACGAGCAGTACTTC.